This T cell receptor beta chain derives from a study of blood T cell repertoires in COVID-19 (dated by TCRdb to about 2020). Regarding the complete study: Samples covering the acute and convalescent phases of COVID-19 were provided by collaborators in the United States, Italy and Spain. The prospective study material was composed of cDNA or gDNA derived from T cells, B-cell-depleted T cells, or PBMCs. Deeply sampled blood TCRbeta repertoires from subjects exposed to, actively infected with, or recovered from COVID-19 were included in the dataset. A freely available public database, intended as a resource for researchers studying the immune response to SARS-CoV-2, is where the repertoires were released. Samples were obtained from the ongoing ImmuneRACE study (first 160 participants) and from over a thousand subjects provided by 6 global collaborators. The sample metadata nearly always contained a de-identified subject ID, COVID-19 status, age in years and sex. Where available, HLA class I and class II types were obtained from metadata supplied by the sample provider rather than from assay-based typing.

The paper's findings and limits, for the study overall: How much clinical and demographic metadata was included differed by source and by participant, and the metadata was provided uncurated.

In the case of this clone: The specificity of this receptor is unknown. No much larger clone is present one base from it, and per-base qualities are unavailable.

TCRbeta CDR3 regions were amplified from genomic DNA by means of the immunoSEQ Assay, a bias-controlled multiplex PCR. Under the source paper's analysis protocol: Within the assay, amplification of reference gene primers was used to estimate how many nucleated cells each sample contained. Sequence reads were collapsed and filtered to measure the absolute abundance of every unique TCRbeta CDR3 rearrangement. Productive Simpson clonality was computed per sample as the square root of Simpson's diversity index over productive rearrangements. This is the immuneACCESS table as TCRdb keeps it, with only in-frame sequences that have V and J called. A part of the clones is gone; compared with another copy, unresolved V genes explain less than half, and the rest is unexplained. Clonal size and the V and J genes are those of that table, whereas D and trimming came from the DNA. This sample holds about 160,000 clones; roughly 80% were observed only once. The leading ten clones occupy roughly 3.1% of the sample.

The junction shows trimming of 4 bases on V and 6 bases on J, and the gene matches do not reach 6 bases of it. Its CDR3 holds 15 amino acids, cysteine through phenylalanine. Only CDR3 DNA remains: 45 bases, in frame from the first base. The germline V gene sets CDR1 to MNHEY and CDR2 to SVGEGT. Each collaborating institution followed its own protocols to collect whole blood in K2EDTA tubes. For TCRbeta analysis, collaborators shipped samples as frozen whole blood, isolated PBMCs, or DNA extracted from either of those sample types. The TCR sequence derives from a man between 65 and 85 years old with acute or convalescent COVID-19. The chain links TRBV6-2 or TRBV6-3 with TRBJ2-2, with 9 middle bases fitting TRBD2. Material: peripheral blood. DNA sequence: TGTGCCAGCAGTTGGGTAGCGGGAGTGCCCGGGGAGCTGTTTTTT. Translated, this gives CASSWVAGVPGELFF.